This T cell receptor (beta chain) stems from a study of T cell changes during pregnancy in multiple sclerosis (dated by TCRdb to about 2019). Background for the entire study: Changes in the T cell repertoire over the course of pregnancy were examined in this study in women with multiple sclerosis.

Libraries were made using the immunoSEQ multiplex PCR assay. TCRdb carries this immuneACCESS record with in-frame sequences only. Its versions omit some clonotypes, under half of them owing to an unresolved V gene in the studies checked, with the rest unexplained. A total of under 40,000 clones appear in this sample, roughly 93% of them only once. The top ten constitute around 4.3% of the sample. This clone was counted between two and nine times. It has no known antigen specificity. No much larger clone exists at a distance of one base, and base qualities are not known. V is cut by 5 bases and J by 4 bases, and the space between the germline ends is 16 bases. The CDR3 runs 15 amino acids, cysteine and phenylalanine included. Only CDR3 DNA remains: 45 bases, in frame from the first base. CDR1 and CDR2 (MRHNA, SNTAGT) derive from the germline V gene.

This clonotype was obtained from a female donor in good health, enrolled as a control in a pregnancy study. The V gene is TRBV6-4 and the J gene is TRBJ2-3; the D gene is possibly TRBD2, with 6 bases matching. The sequencing here drew on peripheral blood, taken in the second trimester of pregnancy. The DNA sequence reads TGTGCCAGCAGTCCGGGACTGGCGTCTCCAGATACGCAGTATTTT. Its translation reads: CASSPGLASPDTQYF.